The T cell receptor beta chain described here comes from a study of response to subunit inactivated influenza vaccine. Study outcomes and limitations: Researchers suggested that each seasonal influenza vaccination recruits few new T cells.

In TCRdb, the RT-PCR reads were re-called with MiXCR into one record per CDR3 protein. The table has about 800,000 distinct CDR3 sequences, 21% seen once. As for this clonotype: Its antigen is unknown.

Here the sequenced sample was PBMCs from blood, taken around 5 days after vaccination. The receptor's source is a man aged 45 to 65 who received an inactivated influenza vaccine.

In DNA form, the CDR3 reads TGCGCCAGCAGCGCCGCCGGCTCAAGCAAGGGGGAGCAGTACTTC. Encoded protein: CASSAAGSSKGEQYF. V gene TRBV5-1 combines with J gene TRBJ2-7; a weak D match, TRBD1 (5 bases). The germline CDR1 and CDR2 sequences are SGHRS and YFSETQ. CDR3 length: 15 amino acids. Trimming stripped 4 bases from V and 7 bases from J, with 21 bases between.